This entry lists 18 T cell receptor beta chains sequenced from one sample in a study of T cell changes during pregnancy in multiple sclerosis. Measured with immunoSEQ multiplex PCR; TCRdb has only the in-frame clones, and not every one. The sample records about 68,000 clones, about 90% being singletons. The material was peripheral blood, obtained in the second trimester of pregnancy. The receptors originated from a female donor with multiple sclerosis, enrolled in a pregnancy study.

V is TRBV7-8 and J is TRBJ1-3; 8 nucleotides match TRBD1. With V trimmed by 7 bases and J by 6 bases, 11 bases remained unmatched. This CDR3 spans 15 amino acids. CDR1 SGHVS and CDR2 FQNEAQ come from the germline V gene. The CDR3 nucleotides read TGTGCCAGCACGAGCAGGGGGCGCGGAGAAAACACCATATATTTT. Protein product: CASTSRGRGENTIYF.

The V gene is TRBV2, the J gene TRBJ1-4, with TRBD1 as a possible D gene (5 bases). The CDR3 covers 15 residues. The V and J ends lost 6 bases and 3 bases respectively, with 14 bases between them. From germline, CDR1 is SNHLY and CDR2 FYNNEI. CDR3 region: CASSLQGRSNEKLFF. The CDR3, as DNA: TGTGCCAGCAGCCTGCAGGGAAGGTCTAATGAAAAACTGTTTTTT.

J is TRBJ1-3 and V is TRBV5-8; D is unclear. CDR3 size: 15 residues. Trimming stripped 0 bases from V and 0 bases from J, with 7 bases between. Germline CDR1 and CDR2: SGHTS and YDEGEE. The CDR3 DNA reads as TGTGCCAGCAGCTTGGGGCCGATCTCTGGAAACACCATATATTTT. It encodes CASSLGPISGNTIYF.

The chain couples TRBV9 to TRBJ1-2; 7 bases are shared with TRBD1. Germline CDR1 SGDLS, CDR2 YYNGEE. The CDR3 covers 14 residues. V was clipped by 0 bases and J by 2 bases; unmatched bases: 1. CDR3 protein: CASSVGDRNYGYTF. The CDR3, as DNA: TGTGCCAGCAGCGTAGGGGACAGAAACTATGGCTACACCTTC.

This rearrangement joins TRBV5-6 to TRBJ1-2; TRBD1 matches 10 bases. V trimming: 4 bases; J trimming: 6 bases; junction bases outside the gene matches: 9. In germline, CDR1 is SGHDT, CDR2 YYEEEE. This CDR3 comprises 15 residues. CDR3 protein: CASSETGGASNGYTF. CDR3 coding DNA: TGTGCCAGCAGCGAGACAGGGGGCGCGTCCAATGGCTACACCTTC.

This rearrangement joins TRBV5-4 to TRBJ2-7, with D possibly matching TRBD2 (5 bases). The V gene lost 4 bases and the J gene lost 5 bases, with 19 bases spanning the gap. This CDR3 contains 15 residues. CDR1 and CDR2 from the germline V gene are SGHNT and YYREEE (reference sequence). Written as DNA, the CDR3 is TGTGCCAGCAGCACCCGGGTTGGGCTAGCCGACGAGCAGTACTTC. Its translation: CASSTRVGLADEQYF. Looking up the rest from reference TRBV5-4 and TRBJ2-7 gives the full variable domain: ETGVTQSPTHLIKTRGQQVTLRCSSQSGHNTVSWYQQALGQGPQFIFQYYREEENGRGNFPPRFSGLQFPNYSSELNVNALELDDSALYLCASSTRVGLADEQYFGPGTRLTVT.

The chain links TRBV18 to TRBJ2-1; D is perhaps TRBD2 (6 bases). This CDR3 spans 13 amino acids. With 1 base removed from V and 10 bases from J, the gap between germline ends came to 11 bases. CDR1 and CDR2 (germline): KGHSH, LQKENI. The CDR3 protein is CASSPQWGEEQFF. The CDR3 nucleotides are TGTGCCAGCTCACCACAATGGGGGGAGGAGCAGTTCTTC.

V usage is TRBV2 and J usage is TRBJ1-1; D gene uncertain. The CDR3 runs to 13 residues. In germline, CDR1 is SNHLY, CDR2 FYNNEI. V shed 1 base and J shed 5 bases, with 8 bases lying between them. The DNA of the CDR3 is TGTGCCAGCAGTGAAGACGGGGTTACTGAAGCTTTCTTT. It yields the protein CASSEDGVTEAFF.

This chain joins TRBV30 and TRBJ1-1, with D perhaps matching TRBD1 (6 bases). Trimming shortened V by 2 bases and J by 1 base, and 11 bases separated the two germline ends. Germline V gene sequence: CDR1 GTSNPN, CDR2 SVGIG (reference sequence). This CDR3 comprises 14 residues. CDR3 DNA sequence: TGTGCCTGGAGTCCCCGGGGGGCGAACACTGAAGCTTTCTTT. This codes for CAWSPRGANTEAFF. The full variable domain, with the rest looked up from reference TRBV30 and TRBJ1-1, is SQTIHQWPATLVQPVGSPLSLECTVEGTSNPNLYWYRQAAGRGLQLLFYSVGIGQISSEVPQNLSASRPQDRQFILSSKKLLLSDSGFYLCAWSPRGANTEAFFGQGTRLTVV.

V and J are TRBV7-8 and TRBJ2-2; D is possibly TRBD1 (5 bases). The CDR3 extends over 15 amino acids. V was pared by 2 bases and J by 0 bases, with 7 bases between. From germline, CDR1 is SGHVS and CDR2 FQNEAQ. The CDR3: CASSLWTPNTGELFF. The CDR3 DNA is TGTGCCAGCAGCTTATGGACACCGAACACCGGGGAGCTGTTTTTT.

The chain is built from TRBV4-3 and TRBJ2-2; D is perhaps TRBD2 (7 bases). Per germline, CDR1 LGHNA and CDR2 YSLEER. The CDR3 consists of 14 residues. V was trimmed by 4 bases and J by 5 bases, leaving 11 bases between them. CDR3 bases: TGCGCCAGCAGCCCGAAGGGGGGGACCGGGGAGCTGTTTTTT. Its translation is CASSPKGGTGELFF.

The rearrangement links TRBV30 to TRBJ2-3; 9 nucleotides agree with TRBD1. Trimming cost V 0 bases and J 3 bases; bases outside gene matches: 4. CDR1 GTSNPN and CDR2 SVGIG come from the germline V gene (reference sequence). The CDR3 spans 15 residues. The CDR3 loop reads CAWSVGDRDTDTQYF. DNA of the CDR3: TGTGCCTGGAGTGTTGGGGACAGGGATACAGATACGCAGTATTTT.

The chain recombines TRBV7-2 with TRBJ2-7, with a tentative D call TRBD1 (6 bases). Germline V gene lookup returns CDR1 SGHTA and CDR2 FQGNSA. CDR3 length: 16 amino acids. The V gene lost 2 bases and the J gene lost 6 bases, with 20 bases spanning the gap. CDR3 sequence reads: CASSLLGLGGPSEQYF. CDR3 DNA sequence: TGTGCCAGCAGCTTATTAGGACTTGGGGGCCCCTCCGAGCAGTACTTC.

V is TRBV18 and J is TRBJ2-7; 11 bases are a match to TRBD1. V lost 2 bases, J lost 7 bases, and 7 bases stayed unmatched. Germline V gives CDR1 KGHSH, CDR2 LQKENI. There are 15 residues in the CDR3. CDR3 DNA: TGTGCCAGCTCACCAGCGGGACAGGGGGTCGAGGAGCAGTACTTC. This encodes CASSPAGQGVEEQYF.

Worth noting for this clone: Compared with germline, one end of the junction differs, possibly owing to a read error. The rearrangement uses TRBV29-1 and TRBJ2-5, with D tentatively TRBD1 (6 bases). The CDR3 length is 14 residues. CDR1 and CDR2 (germline): SQVTM, ANQGSEA. For the CDR3, the DNA is TGCAGCGTTGTTGCAGGGGCGCAGGGAGAGGCCCAGTACTTC. Protein sequence: CSVVAGAQGEAQYF.

For the CDR3, the DNA is TGTGCCAGCAGCTTGACTAGTCGGTCGGAGACCCAGTACTTC. Translation gives CASSLTSRSETQYF. V usage is TRBV5-6 and J usage is TRBJ2-5; D may be TRBD2 (5 bases). From germline, CDR1 is SGHDT and CDR2 YYEEEE. The CDR3 length is 14 residues. V shed 1 base and J shed 5 bases, with 12 bases lying between them.

The chain employs TRBV30 and TRBJ1-5; the match to TRBD1 covers 9 bases. Germline CDR1 reads GTSNPN; CDR2 reads SVGIG (reference sequence). V trimming: 1 base; J trimming: 6 bases; junction bases outside the gene matches: 4. The CDR3 runs to 14 residues. The DNA of the CDR3 is TGTGCCTGGAGTGCGGGACAGGGAGGTCAGCCCCAGCATTTT. Translating it yields CAWSAGQGGQPQHF.

The J gene is TRBJ1-4, the V gene TRBV15; D remains unclear. The CDR3 has 12 residues. With 1 base removed from V and 8 bases from J, the gap between germline ends came to 5 bases. Germline V gene sequence: CDR1 LNHNV, CDR2 YYDKDF (reference sequence). The CDR3 sequence: CATSRAGEKLFF. CDR3 bases: TGTGCCACCAGCAGAGCCGGGGAAAAACTGTTTTTT.